The 32 T cell receptor beta chains below come from one sample, sequenced in a study of CD8 T cells in Susac syndrome. The RNA input was about 0.5 to 1 ug, and it was reverse transcribed with random hexamers. TCRdb independently ran MiXCR on the immunoSEQ multiplex PCR reads; one entry per CDR3 protein. The sample carries 130,000 or so distinct CDR3 sequences, 80% recorded once. The sequencing sample was made of CD8+ T cells from PBMCs. These receptors all come from a human donor with multiple sclerosis.

This clonotype was picked up one time. The chain employs TRBV19 and TRBJ2-1, with 12 bases fitting TRBD2. Germline assignment: CDR1 LNHDA and CDR2 SQIVND (reference sequence). The junction had 10 bases not matched to a gene; V was cut back by 6 bases and J by 7 bases. CDR3 size: 16 residues. The DNA for the CDR3 is TGTGCCAGTAGCCCCTCTAGCGGGGGGGCGATAAATGAGCAGTTCTTC. Translating it yields CASSPSSGGAINEQFF.

The CDR3 protein is CASSETSSSYNEQFF. The DNA for the CDR3 is TGTGCCAGCAGTGAGACTTCGAGCTCCTACAATGAGCAGTTCTTC. The chain couples TRBV6-1 to TRBJ2-1; no definite D call. The germline V and J ends were trimmed by 3 bases and 0 bases, with 9 bases remaining between them. CDR3 length: 15 residues. Germline loops: CDR1 MNHNS, CDR2 SASEGT.

The chain carries TRBV30 and TRBJ1-1; a weak D match, TRBD1 (5 bases). The V gene lost 5 bases and the J gene lost 4 bases, with 14 bases spanning the gap. CDR3 length: 13 residues. Looked up from germline, CDR1 is GTSNPN and CDR2 is SVGIG (reference sequence). The CDR3 nucleotides read TGTGCCTGGGACAGCGTCCGGGGCACTGAAGCTTTCTTT. Residues: CAWDSVRGTEAFF.

The chain carries TRBV27 and TRBJ1-1; D unresolved. Trimming stripped 7 bases from V and 3 bases from J, with 12 bases between. In germline, CDR1 is MNHEY, CDR2 SMNVEV (reference sequence). This CDR3 region has 13 residues. CDR3 protein: CASMEGLHTEAFF. DNA for the CDR3: TGTGCCAGCATGGAGGGTTTGCACACTGAAGCTTTCTTT.

The V and J genes are TRBV12-3 or TRBV12-4 and TRBJ1-2; TRBD1 might be the D (5 bases). V lost 7 bases, J lost 7 bases, and 25 bases lay in between. The CDR3 extends over 16 amino acids. The CDR3 spells CASTGPRDPQGAGYTF. CDR3 DNA: TGTGCCAGCACTGGGCCCCGGGACCCCCAGGGTGCTGGCTACACCTTC.

The genes are TRBV3-1 and TRBJ2-1; D is perhaps TRBD1 (5 bases). CDR1 LGHDT and CDR2 YNNKEL come from the germline V gene (reference sequence). The CDR3 sequence is 15 residues long. Trimming took off 0 bases at V and 7 bases at J, with 13 bases between the two ends. The CDR3 loop reads CASSQDHDSLNEQFF. The CDR3, as DNA: TGTGCCAGCAGCCAAGATCACGACAGCCTGAATGAGCAGTTCTTC.

The chain joins TRBV6-5 to TRBJ2-7; D gene unclear. The CDR3 sequence is 15 residues long. Trimming took 0 bases from V and 0 from J, leaving 9 bases between them. Germline loops: CDR1 MNHEY, CDR2 SVGAGI. In DNA form, the CDR3 reads TGTGCCAGCAGTTACTCAGAGGCATCCTCCTACGAGCAGTACTTC. Its protein is CASSYSEASSYEQYF.

This sequence joins TRBV7-9 and TRBJ2-5; 10 nucleotides agree with TRBD2. Germline CDR1 is SEHNR and CDR2 is FQNEAQ (reference sequence). The CDR3 contains 17 residues. J gave up 4 bases and V 0 bases, and 8 bases lay outside the gene matches. The CDR3 nucleotides are TGTGCCAGCAGCTTAGCTCCAGCGGGGGGGCCTTTAGAGACCCAGTACTTC. Translating it yields CASSLAPAGGPLETQYF.

CDR3 sequence (DNA): TGTGCCAGTAGTCCCTACTCCCACAGGGGGACCTACAATGAGCAGTTCTTC. It encodes CASSPYSHRGTYNEQFF. The chain employs TRBV19 and TRBJ2-1; 8 bases map to TRBD1. V lost 5 bases and J lost 2; bases outside the gene matches: 11. Germline V CDR1 and CDR2: LNHDA, SQIVND (reference sequence). This CDR3 is built from 17 residues.

The CDR3 loop is CASSVDLVGISTEAFF. CDR3 nucleotide sequence: TGTGCCAGCAGCGTAGATTTAGTAGGGATTTCAACTGAAGCTTTCTTT. This chain links TRBV9 with TRBJ1-1; D gene uncertain. The CDR3 consists of 16 residues. The germline V and J ends were trimmed by 0 bases and 5 bases, with 17 bases remaining between them. CDR1 and CDR2 (germline): SGDLS, YYNGEE.

The chain employs TRBV20-1 and TRBJ1-2, with 10 positions matching TRBD1. V was pared by 6 bases and J by 6 bases, with 13 bases of the junction left unmatched. Germline CDR1 is DFQATT and CDR2 is SNEGSKA (reference sequence). The CDR3 loop spans 15 amino acids. The CDR3 here is CSALNYGTGEHGYTF. CDR3 in DNA: TGCAGTGCCCTAAATTACGGGACAGGGGAGCATGGCTACACCTTC.

V and J are TRBV6-2 or TRBV6-3 and TRBJ2-3, with D maybe TRBD1 (6 bases). Trimming shortened V by 8 bases and J by 3 bases, and 12 bases separated the two germline ends. This CDR3 has 13 residues. The germline CDR1 and CDR2 sequences are MNHEY and SVGEGT. The DNA of the CDR3 is TGTGCCAGCCTCAGGGGCGGAACAGATACGCAGTATTTT. Encoded protein: CASLRGGTDTQYF.

The chain has TRBV28 and TRBJ2-7; D uncertain. Germline-derived CDR1 and CDR2 are MDHEN and SYDVKM. The CDR3 contains 13 residues. The V and J ends lost 4 bases and 1 base respectively, with 8 bases between them. CDR3 region: CASSSTHSYEQYF. The CDR3 DNA sequence: TGTGCCAGCAGTTCCACCCATTCCTACGAGCAGTACTTC. The whole variable domain, filled in from reference TRBV28 and TRBJ2-7, reads DVKVTQSSRYLVKRTGEKVFLECVQDMDHENMFWYRQDPGLGLRLIYFSYDVKMKEKGDIPEGYSVSREKKERFSLILESASTNQTSMYLCASSSTHSYEQYFGPGTRLTVT.

The chain is built from TRBV7-9 and TRBJ1-2; possible D gene TRBD1, 6 bases. The CDR3 runs to 13 residues. V lost 1 base to trimming and J lost 8 bases, with 11 bases between them. The germline V gene encodes CDR1 SEHNR and CDR2 FQNEAQ (reference sequence). The CDR3 reads CASSLEQGGGYTF. CDR3 bases: TGTGCCAGCAGCTTAGAACAGGGTGGCGGCTACACCTTC.

The chain couples TRBV20-1 to TRBJ2-5; 9 nucleotides align to TRBD2. CDR3 size: 15 residues. The germline gives CDR1 DFQATT, CDR2 SNEGSKA (reference sequence). J gave up 4 bases and V 1 base, and 7 bases lay outside the gene matches. The CDR3 DNA follows: TGCAGTGCTAGAGGTCTAGCGGGATATATAGAGACCCAGTACTTC. Its translation: CSARGLAGYIETQYF.

The chain employs TRBV12-3 or TRBV12-4 and TRBJ1-2; unclear D gene. Trimming pared 1 base from V and 1 base from J, leaving 7 bases between. CDR3 size: 14 residues. The CDR3 sequence: CASSLGTSNYGYTF. The CDR3 DNA reads TGTGCCAGCAGTTTAGGGACGAGTAACTATGGCTACACCTTC.

The chain links TRBV20-1 to TRBJ2-7; tentative D call: TRBD2 (6 bases). CDR3 length: 14 amino acids. V was pared by 0 bases and J by 1 base, with 10 bases between. Germline V gives CDR1 DFQATT, CDR2 SNEGSKA (reference sequence). The CDR3 here is CSAREPGGSYEQYF. In nucleotides, the CDR3 is TGCAGTGCTAGAGAACCCGGGGGTTCCTACGAGCAGTACTTC.

The chain is built from TRBV5-1 and TRBJ2-1; a weak D match, TRBD1 (6 bases). CDR1 and CDR2 from the germline V gene are SGHRS and YFSETQ. The germline V and J ends were trimmed by 7 bases and 5 bases, with 13 bases remaining between them. CDR3 length: 13 amino acids. CDR3 sequence (DNA): TGCGCCAGCGGCCAGTGGACAGACAATGAGCAGTTCTTC. It yields the protein CASGQWTDNEQFF.

The rearrangement uses TRBV7-9 and TRBJ2-3, with D tentatively TRBD1 or TRBD2 (5 bases each). The germline V gene encodes CDR1 SEHNR and CDR2 FQNEAQ (reference sequence). V was pared by 6 bases and J by 0 bases, with 13 bases between. The CDR3 covers 15 residues. The CDR3 sequence is CASSGTLPSTDTQYF. CDR3 nucleotide sequence: TGTGCCAGCAGTGGGACCCTCCCTAGCACAGATACGCAGTATTTT.

The chain links TRBV7-9 to TRBJ1-1; the D is unclear. CDR1 SEHNR and CDR2 FQNEAQ come from the germline V gene (reference sequence). V was trimmed by 1 base and J by 5 bases, leaving 5 bases between them. The CDR3 totals 12 residues. The CDR3 spells CASSLEDTEAFF. In DNA form, the CDR3 reads TGTGCCAGCAGCTTAGAAGATACTGAAGCTTTCTTT.

This CDR3 is CASSQYGAVGQPQHF. In DNA, the CDR3 is TGTGCCAGCAGCCAATATGGAGCAGTGGGACAGCCCCAGCATTTT. The chain uses TRBV3-1 and TRBJ1-5; D ambiguous. The CDR3 is 15 amino acids. The germline gives CDR1 LGHDT, CDR2 YNNKEL (reference sequence). V was shortened by 2 bases and J by 7 bases, with 15 bases between the two germline ends.

The chain is built from TRBV20-1 and TRBJ2-7, with D tentatively TRBD1 or TRBD2 (5 bases each). V was pared by 7 bases and J by 4 bases, with 11 bases between. The length of the CDR3 is 11 residues. Germline CDR1 DFQATT, CDR2 SNEGSKA (reference sequence). CDR3 coding DNA: TGCAGTGTGGCAGGGAGATACGAGCAGTACGTC. Its protein product is CSVAGRYEQYV.

This chain joins TRBV12-2 and TRBJ1-5. TRBV12-2 is a listed pseudogene. The CDR3 contains 11 residues. The CDR3 is CARGWRQPQHF. CDR3 bases: TGTGCAAGGGGATGGAGGCAGCCCCAGCATTTT.

In this sample, this clonotype turned up a few times. The CDR3 DNA is TGTGCCAGCAGCGTAGGGGGGGCTGGGACTGAAGCTTTCTTT. It encodes CASSVGGAGTEAFF. This chain connects TRBV6-1 to TRBJ1-1; weak D call: TRBD1 (6 bases). The CDR3 contains 14 residues. Germline-derived CDR1 and CDR2 are MNHNS and SASEGT. Trimming removed 6 bases at V and 5 bases at J, with 16 bases between.

This clonotype was seen a handful of times. The chain couples TRBV29-1 to TRBJ2-3; D possibly uses TRBD1 or TRBD2 (7 bases each). Trimming stripped 4 bases from V and 4 bases from J, with 24 bases between. CDR1 is SQVTM, CDR2 ANQGSEA, per germline. CDR3 size: 17 residues. The CDR3: CSVGGGLRQGKADTQYF. The DNA of the CDR3 is TGCAGCGTTGGGGGGGGATTACGACAGGGTAAGGCAGATACGCAGTATTTT.

The V and J genes are TRBV27 and TRBJ1-4; the match to TRBD1 covers 7 bases. Germline loops: CDR1 MNHEY, CDR2 SMNVEV (reference sequence). The CDR3 has 17 amino acids. Losses at the gene ends were 2 bases for V and 8 bases for J; bases not matched to a gene: 14. The CDR3 loop is CASSLRNFGQAAEKLFF. The CDR3 bases are TGTGCCAGCAGTTTACGTAACTTTGGACAGGCCGCGGAAAAACTGTTTTTT.

V and J are TRBV4-1 and TRBJ1-2; 8 positions agree with TRBD1. Germline CDR1 MGHRA, CDR2 YSYEKL. With V trimmed by 3 bases and J by 3 bases, 9 bases remained unmatched. This CDR3 has 16 residues. The CDR3 sequence is CASSHSLGQGDYGYTF. CDR3 bases: TGCGCCAGCAGCCACTCTTTAGGACAGGGTGACTATGGCTACACCTTC.

J is TRBJ2-5 and V is TRBV2; D is perhaps TRBD1 or TRBD2 (5 bases each). The V and J ends lost 5 bases and 4 bases respectively, with 14 bases between them. CDR3 length: 14 residues. Germline assignment: CDR1 SNHLY and CDR2 FYNNEI. Here the CDR3 DNA reads TGTGCCAGCAGTCCCACCTGGGACCCAGAGACCCAGTACTTC. It codes for CASSPTWDPETQYF.

The rearrangement joins TRBV12-5 to TRBJ2-2; the match to TRBD1 covers 7 bases. The CDR3 covers 19 residues. V dropped 6 bases and J dropped 6; count of bases not matched to a gene: 22. Germline V gene lookup returns CDR1 LGHNT and CDR2 FRNRAP. Here the CDR3 reads CASGPPRGSGGRGAGELFF. The CDR3 bases are TGTGCTAGTGGACCGCCCCGGGGCTCAGGGGGAAGAGGCGCCGGGGAGCTGTTTTTT.

The J gene is TRBJ2-1, the V gene TRBV9; D ambiguous. Germline assignment: CDR1 SGDLS and CDR2 YYNGEE. The V end lost 3 bases, the J end lost 1 base, and 11 bases lay between the germline ends. The CDR3 totals 15 residues. The CDR3 sequence: CASSEGGKSYNEQFF. DNA for the CDR3: TGTGCCAGCAGCGAGGGCGGTAAGTCCTACAATGAGCAGTTCTTC.

This clonotype was picked up one time. The chain links TRBV25-1 to TRBJ2-2; D assignment may be TRBD1 or TRBD2 (5 bases each). The length of the CDR3 is 14 residues. Germline loops: CDR1 MGHDK, CDR2 SYGVNS. The V gene lost 3 bases and the J gene lost 0 bases, with 5 bases spanning the gap. The CDR3 DNA reads TGTGCCAGCAGTGAGGGACCGAACACCGGGGAGCTGTTTTTT. Translated, it gives CASSEGPNTGELFF.

The chain recombines TRBV7-9 with TRBJ1-1, with D perhaps matching TRBD1 (5 bases). The CDR3 extends over 12 amino acids. Germline-derived CDR1 and CDR2 are SEHNR and FQNEAQ (reference sequence). With 4 bases removed from V and 11 bases from J, the gap between germline ends came to 14 bases. CDR3 coding DNA: TGTGCCAGCAGCTCAGGGCAGGGTGACGCTTTCTTT. Translating it yields CASSSGQGDAFF.